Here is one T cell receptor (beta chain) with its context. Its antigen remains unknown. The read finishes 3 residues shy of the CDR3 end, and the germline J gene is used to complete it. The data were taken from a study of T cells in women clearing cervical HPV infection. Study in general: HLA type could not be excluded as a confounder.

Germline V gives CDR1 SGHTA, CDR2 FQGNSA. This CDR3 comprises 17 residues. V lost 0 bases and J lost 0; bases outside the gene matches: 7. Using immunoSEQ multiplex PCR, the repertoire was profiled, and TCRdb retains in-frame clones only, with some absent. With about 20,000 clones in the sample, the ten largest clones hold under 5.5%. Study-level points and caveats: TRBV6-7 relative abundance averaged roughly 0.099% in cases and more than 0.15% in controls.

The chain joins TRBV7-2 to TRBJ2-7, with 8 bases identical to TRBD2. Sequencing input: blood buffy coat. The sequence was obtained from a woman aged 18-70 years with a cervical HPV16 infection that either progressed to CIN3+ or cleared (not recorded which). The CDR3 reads CASSLAGGSGDSYEQYF. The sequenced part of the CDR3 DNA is TGTGCCAGCAGCTTAGCCGGGGGTAGCGGGGACTCCTACGAG. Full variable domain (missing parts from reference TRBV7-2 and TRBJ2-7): GAGVSQSPSNKVTEKGKDVELRCDPISGHTALYWYRQSLGQGLEFLIYFQGNSAPDKSGLPSDRFSAERTGGSVSTLTIQRTQQEDSAVYLCASSLAGGSGDSYEQYFGPGTRLTVT.